This section outlines one T cell receptor (beta chain) sequence together with its context. Its antigen is still unknown. No base quality information exists; no much larger clone differs at one position. The Quick-DNA Microprep Kit was used to extract genomic DNA from the sorted cells. TCRbeta DNA was amplified with the immunoSEQ hsTCRbeta kit following the manufacturer's protocol. TCRbeta libraries were sequenced on an Illumina MiSeq instrument. The study's own analysis went as follows. Once out-of-frame sequences had been removed, more than 2 million distinct TCRbeta sequences were left, which works out to an average of about 71,000 per individual. Two values were used to score each individual: the count of 150 to 200 previously reported CMV-associated TCRbeta sequences and the total count of productive distinct TCRbeta sequences. A beta-binomial model was reimplemented in Python, and scikit-learn random forests with default parameters were trained on US cohort data. Classifier performance on the Belgian cohort was summarized as median AUC with percentile confidence intervals calculated over 10,000 bootstrap iterations. What TCRdb holds here is the immuneACCESS table cut down to in-frame rearrangements. Part of the clones is not present; checked against another copy, under half of the missing clones reflect an unresolved V gene, and the others are unexplained. V, J and clone size are those of that table, while D and trimming were read from the DNA. The sample data list about 59,000 clones, and 80% to 85% of these were observed just once. Jointly, the top ten make up roughly 1% of the sample.

This record comes from a study of memory CD4+ T cells and cytomegalovirus serostatus (dated by TCRdb to about 2019). Regarding the study in general: A total of about 33 healthy Belgian adults, of whom 9 were CMV seropositive and 24 were CMV seronegative, were included in the cohort. The study sequenced CD4+ memory TCRbeta repertoires of a Belgian cohort with known cytomegalovirus serostatus to replicate a published TCR-based CMV serostatus classifier. Results the study describes overall, beyond this receptor: On the Belgian cohort, the classifier based on the original framework reached a median bootstrapped AUC of 0.95, with a 95% CI of 0.76-1.00. For predicting CMV serostatus, the median bootstrapped AUC was approximately 0.95 using the original framework and 0.91 using a US-trained random forest. The results were interpreted as suggesting that the CMV-associated TCR signature is largely present in the CD4+ memory repertoire. Among the 150 to 200 previously reported CMV-associated TCRbeta sequences, some 70 showed up in the CD4+ memory repertoires, with each one found in between one and five individuals. Only CD4+CD45RO+ memory cells were sequenced, in contrast to the original study, which included naive and memory CD4+ and CD8+ populations.

The germline V gene gives CDR1 as MDHEN and CDR2 as SYDVKM. The CDR3 starts with the cysteine, ends with the phenylalanine, and has 15 residues. Just the 45-base CDR3 DNA is kept, in frame starting at base 1. Cut back by 3 bases and 0 bases, the V and J ends lie 8 bases apart. Single viable CD3+CD4+CD8-CD45RO+ cells were sorted as memory CD4+ T cells on a FACSAria II. To determine CMV serostatus, a Roche Elecsys assay was used that detects serum IgG against CMV pp150, pp28, p38 and p52. Once the samples were thawed, total CD4+ T cells were enriched through positive selection using CD4 magnetic microbeads. The samples came from a different study that was designed specifically to examine the CD4+ T cell memory repertoire. Peripheral blood mononuclear cells were isolated and cryopreserved according to standard operating procedures, and serum was kept at -80 degrees C. Staining used CD3-PerCP (BW264/56), CD4-APC (RPA-T4), CD45RO-PE (UCHT1) and CD8-Pacific Orange (3B5) antibodies, with Sytox blue excluding non-viable cells.

This receptor was taken from an adult in good health and CMV-seronegative. Rearrangement joined TRBV28 to TRBJ1-4; no D gene call is confident. Material: memory CD4+ T cells from blood. Here the CDR3 is given as CASSFPITTNEKLFF. The sequenced DNA is TGTGCCAGCAGTTTCCCAATTACAACTAATGAAAAACTGTTTTTT.